This TCR beta chain was sequenced during a study of OX40 agonist ivuxolimab in advanced cancers. Study details: The diagnoses of dose-escalation patients were hepatocellular carcinoma, melanoma, renal cell or head and neck cancer. A history of anti-PD-1, anti-PD-L1 or anti-CTLA-4 therapy was acceptable, and approximately 39% had some. Study results and caveats: The study found that CD8+ T cells averaged more expanded clones than CD4+.

Clones were sequenced by immunoSEQ multiplex PCR, and TCRdb holds only the in-frame ones, with some missing. The sample consists of some 30,000 clones, about 90% of them appearing once. The junction had 12 bases not matched to a gene; V was cut back by 4 bases and J by 8 bases. Germline lookup yields CDR1 SEHNR and CDR2 FQNEAQ (reference sequence). The CDR3 loop spans 17 amino acids. With regard to this clone: Its target is unknown.

The receptor's source is an adult with an advanced solid tumor such as melanoma, head and neck, liver or kidney cancer. The sequencing used CD4+ or CD8+ T cells sorted from blood, collected in a trial of the OX40 agonist ivuxolimab. V and J are TRBV7-9 and TRBJ2-1; TRBD2 matches 12 bases. CDR3 amino acids: CASSSFRETSGSDEQFF. The DNA for the CDR3 is TGTGCCAGCAGCTCCTTCCGGGAGACTAGCGGGAGCGATGAGCAGTTCTTC. The entire variable domain, with the rest obtained from reference TRBV7-9 and TRBJ2-1, is as follows: DTGVSQNPRHKITKRGQNVTFRCDPISEHNRLYWYRQTLGQGPEFLTYFQNEAQLEKSRLLSDRFSAERPKGSFSTLEIQRTEQGDSAMYLCASSSFRETSGSDEQFFGPGTRLTVL.